Following are 8 T cell receptor beta chains from one sample sequenced in a study of CD8+ T cells in alopecia areata (dated by TCRdb to the late 2010s). Preparation of the library involved the immunoSEQ multiplex PCR assay. For TCR sequencing, RNA was extracted from every sample and reverse transcribed into cDNA to serve as template. Drawn from immuneACCESS, this table holds only the in-frame rearrangements with V and J called that TCRdb kept. Clones are partly lost; checked studies trace under half to an unresolved V gene and leave the rest unexplained. The sample has more than 150,000 clones on record, about 60% of them singletons. The biggest ten clones account for around an eighth of the sample. What the time point label conveys for this sample: about 5 months on oral tofacitinib. What the treatment or condition label conveys for this sample: oral pan-JAK inhibitor, 5-10 mg twice daily. Source: CD8+ T cells sorted from blood, taken at week 24, from a patient treated with tofacitinib. The receptors were sampled from a human donor with alopecia areata.

The chain recombines TRBV7-3 with TRBJ2-2; the match to TRBD1 covers 7 bases. This CDR3 comprises 17 residues. Germline values: CDR1 SGHTA, CDR2 FQGTGA. J was trimmed by 1 base and V by 6 bases; bases with no gene match: 11. The CDR3 protein is CASSPTLGTENTGELFF. The CDR3 DNA sequence: TGTGCCAGCAGTCCCACCCTCGGGACAGAGAACACCGGGGAGCTGTTTTTT.

The rearrangement joins TRBV15 to TRBJ2-2; D is unresolved. CDR1 and CDR2 (germline): LNHNV, YYDKDF (reference sequence). V shed 5 bases and J shed 4 bases, with 11 bases lying between them. This CDR3 has 14 amino acids. The CDR3 protein is CATSRLGITGELFF. As DNA, the CDR3 is TGTGCCACCAGCCGGTTGGGGATCACCGGGGAGCTGTTTTTT.

This chain connects TRBV19 to TRBJ2-7, with a tentative D call TRBD2 (6 bases). V lost 5 bases and J lost 3, with 11 bases in between. The CDR3 is made up of 13 amino acids. Looked up from germline, CDR1 is LNHDA and CDR2 is SQIVND (reference sequence). CDR3 sequence (DNA): TGTGCCAGTAGTTTCGGGGGTGGCTACGAGCAGTACTTC. It yields the protein CASSFGGGYEQYF.

CDR3 coding DNA: TGTGCCAGCTCACCACGAGGGTCGAGAGGTTTCTACGAGCAGTACTTC. Its protein product is CASSPRGSRGFYEQYF. This chain joins TRBV18 and TRBJ2-7; the D gene is possibly TRBD2 (5 bases). Germline CDR1 and CDR2: KGHSH and LQKENI. There are 16 residues in the CDR3. The V and J ends lost 1 base and 3 bases respectively, with 16 bases between them.

The chain employs TRBV11-3 and TRBJ2-1; 7 nucleotides align to TRBD2. Germline values: CDR1 SGHNT, CDR2 YENEEA. The ends lost 5 bases at V and 10 bases at J; junction bases unmatched: 20. The CDR3 has 17 residues. The CDR3 reads CASSPTFGERGLGEQFF. The CDR3 DNA follows: TGTGCCAGCAGCCCCACTTTCGGAGAGCGGGGTCTGGGGGAGCAGTTCTTC. Full variable domain (rest looked up from reference TRBV11-3 and TRBJ2-1): EAGVVQSPRYKIIEKKQPVAFWCNPISGHNTLYWYLQNLGQGPELLIRYENEEAVDDSQLPKDRFSAERLKGVDSTLKIQPAELGDSAVYLCASSPTFGERGLGEQFFGPGTRLTVL.

This sequence joins TRBV5-1 and TRBJ1-2; no definite D call. Trimming shortened V by 0 bases and J by 5 bases, and 14 bases separated the two germline ends. This CDR3 is built from 15 residues. Germline CDR1 SGHRS, CDR2 YFSETQ. CDR3: CASSLDVGMGYGYTF. The CDR3 DNA reads TGCGCCAGCAGCTTGGATGTGGGAATGGGTTATGGCTACACCTTC.

The chain joins TRBV7-9 to TRBJ1-2; D is unclear. There are 11 residues in the CDR3. Germline V CDR1 and CDR2: SEHNR, FQNEAQ (reference sequence). Deletions cut 5 bases from V and 14 bases from J, with 15 bases between. This CDR3 is CASSPDRRLTF. CDR3 coding DNA: TGTGCCAGCAGCCCCGACCGCAGGCTTACCTTC.

This clone has a handful of counts. This chain uses TRBV29-1 with TRBJ2-7, with D possibly being TRBD2 (6 bases). Deletions cut 2 bases from V and 4 bases from J, with 15 bases between. Germline loops: CDR1 SQVTM, CDR2 ANQGSEA. The CDR3 has 14 residues. The DNA for the CDR3 is TGCAGCGTTGAAAGCGGGCCCCACCTTTACGAGCAGTACTTC. Protein product: CSVESGPHLYEQYF.